The 16 T cell receptor beta chains given below trace back to one sample, sequenced in a study of CD8 T cells in Susac syndrome. The RNA input was roughly 0.45 to 1 ug, and it was reverse transcribed with random hexamers. TCRdb re-derived calls from the immunoSEQ multiplex PCR reads in MiXCR, one entry per CDR3 protein. In the table there are over 100,000 distinct CDR3 sequences, roughly 94% of which are singletons. Source material: CD8+ T cells from PBMCs. The source of these receptors is a human donor with Susac syndrome.

This rearrangement joins TRBV14 to TRBJ2-3; D is uncertain. Germline loops: CDR1 SGHDN, CDR2 FVKESK. Trimming took 0 bases from V and 0 from J, leaving 10 bases between them. CDR3 length equals 16 residues. This chain's CDR3 is CASSQDWNPSTDTQYF. The CDR3 DNA reads as TGTGCCAGCAGCCAAGATTGGAACCCTAGCACAGATACGCAGTATTTT.

This chain uses TRBV23-1 with TRBJ2-7; the D call may be TRBD1 or TRBD2 (5 bases each). TRBV23-1 is an open reading frame, and its role is uncertain. V shed 6 bases and J shed 3 bases, with 27 bases lying between them. This CDR3 contains 18 residues. This CDR3 reads CASSLLHLGTELFYEQYF. Written as DNA, the CDR3 is TGCGCCAGCAGCCTACTTCATTTGGGGACGGAGCTTTTCTACGAGCAGTACTTC.

This chain connects TRBV4-2 to TRBJ1-2; D not resolved. Germline V lookup: CDR1 LGHNA, CDR2 YNFKEQ. Trimming left V 1 base short and J 6 bases short, with 15 bases between. CDR3 length equals 15 residues. This CDR3 reads CASSQVPPVRNGYTF. The DNA of the CDR3 is TGTGCCAGCAGCCAAGTCCCACCGGTACGGAATGGCTACACCTTC.

The J gene is TRBJ2-2, the V gene TRBV6-2 or TRBV6-3, with TRBD1 matching over 10 bases. Germline V gene sequence: CDR1 MNHEY, CDR2 SVGEGT. The CDR3 consists of 15 residues. With 5 bases clipped from V and 4 bases from J, the junction kept 4 bases outside the gene matches. The CDR3 region is CASSQDRGATGELFF. The CDR3 region has the DNA TGTGCCAGCAGTCAGGACAGGGGGGCCACCGGGGAGCTGTTTTTT.

This rearrangement joins TRBV29-1 to TRBJ2-3, with D possibly called TRBD1 or TRBD2 (5 bases each). The CDR3 consists of 14 residues. Per the germline V gene, CDR1 is SQVTM and CDR2 is ANQGSEA. Trimming removed 2 bases at V and 4 bases at J, with 13 bases between. In DNA, the CDR3 is TGCAGCGTTGAATTGGGGGATTTGGCAGATACGCAGTATTTT. Translating gives CSVELGDLADTQYF.

This chain joins TRBV11-2 and TRBJ2-5; 10 positions agree with TRBD2. After removal of 2 bases from V and 1 base from J, the junction contained 1 base not matched to a gene. This CDR3 region has 15 residues. Germline V gives CDR1 SGHAT, CDR2 FQNNGV. CDR3 coding DNA: TGTGCCAGCAGCTTAACTAGCGGGGCCCAAGAGACCCAGTACTTC. Translating it yields CASSLTSGAQETQYF.

This chain connects TRBV5-4 to TRBJ1-1; tentative D call: TRBD1 (6 bases). This CDR3 is built from 15 residues. The germline gives CDR1 SGHNT, CDR2 YYREEE (reference sequence). V lost 4 bases, J lost 1 base, and 14 bases lay in between. This chain's CDR3 is CASSPGQISNTEAFF. CDR3 DNA sequence: TGTGCCAGCAGCCCAGGACAGATCTCGAACACTGAAGCTTTCTTT.

This chain joins TRBV20-1 and TRBJ2-7; D is unclear. Per the germline V gene, CDR1 is DFQATT and CDR2 is SNEGSKA (reference sequence). Trimming left V 3 bases short and J 3 bases short, with 12 bases between. The CDR3 loop spans 13 amino acids. CDR3 in amino acids: CSARMAASYEQYF. Here the CDR3 DNA reads TGCAGTGCTAGGATGGCCGCTAGCTACGAGCAGTACTTC.

This clonotype was counted a single time. The chain carries TRBV25-1 and TRBJ1-1, with D hard to call. Looked up from germline, CDR1 is MGHDK and CDR2 is SYGVNS. The V gene lost 2 bases and the J gene lost 0 bases, with 10 bases spanning the gap. The CDR3 totals 15 residues. The CDR3 DNA sequence: TGTGCCAGCAGTGAAAAAGCGGGGATGAACACTGAAGCTTTCTTT. Its translation: CASSEKAGMNTEAFF.

The J gene is TRBJ1-1, the V gene TRBV30; the D is unclear. Germline V gene lookup returns CDR1 GTSNPN and CDR2 SVGIG (reference sequence). There are 14 residues in the CDR3. The V gene lost 0 bases and the J gene lost 1 base, with 9 bases spanning the gap. The CDR3, as DNA: TGTGCCTGGAGTGTACTCCCGCAGAACACTGAAGCTTTCTTT. Its translation is CAWSVLPQNTEAFF.

V gene TRBV27 combines with J gene TRBJ1-1; D is unresolved. This CDR3 comprises 10 residues. Germline loops: CDR1 MNHEY, CDR2 SMNVEV (reference sequence). The CDR3 reads CVEFGAEAFF. The CDR3, as DNA: TGTGTAGAGTTTGGGGCTGAAGCTTTCTTT.

This chain joins TRBV14 and TRBJ1-1; D call uncertain. V dropped 1 base and J dropped 1 base, with 4 bases sitting between them. CDR1 and CDR2 (germline): SGHDN, FVKESK. The CDR3 contains 13 residues. CDR3 amino acids: CASSQAKNTEAFF. In DNA, the CDR3 is TGTGCCAGCAGCCAAGCGAAGAACACTGAAGCTTTCTTT.

The chain is built from TRBV19 and TRBJ2-5; perhaps TRBD2 as D (5 bases). Trimming left V 4 bases short and J 5 bases short, with 11 bases between. The CDR3 spans 13 residues. Germline-derived CDR1 and CDR2 are LNHDA and SQIVND (reference sequence). CDR3 DNA: TGTGCCAGTAGTACACTAGGCGGGGAGACCCAGTACTTC. Protein: CASSTLGGETQYF.

This clonotype was seen only once. The chain has TRBV14 and TRBJ1-1, with TRBD1 identical over 9 bases. Germline V lookup: CDR1 SGHDN, CDR2 FVKESK. Unmatched junction bases numbered 13, after V lost 1 base and J lost 1 base. The CDR3 has 19 residues. Here the CDR3 reads CASSQATGTGRFQNTEAFF. The CDR3 nucleotides read TGTGCCAGCAGCCAAGCCACCGGGACAGGGCGGTTTCAGAACACTGAAGCTTTCTTT.

V usage is TRBV3-1 and J usage is TRBJ2-2; 7 bases map to TRBD1. V lost 1 base and J lost 3; bases outside the gene matches: 5. The CDR3 has 16 amino acids. Germline CDR1 reads LGHDT; CDR2 reads YNNKEL (reference sequence). As DNA, the CDR3 is TGTGCCAGCAGCCAAGGATCGGGACAGTACACCGGGGAGCTGTTTTTT. Translated: CASSQGSGQYTGELFF.

J is TRBJ2-7 and V is TRBV10-3; 9 bases fit TRBD1. J lost 5 bases, V lost 3 bases, and 8 bases had no gene match. The V gene's germline CDR1 is ENHRY and CDR2 SYGVKD. The CDR3 runs to 15 residues. The CDR3 DNA follows: TGTGCCATCAGTGACCCCGGGACAGGGTCCCACGAGCAGTACTTC. This gives the protein CAISDPGTGSHEQYF.